The rows below give T cell receptor beta chains drawn from one sample of a study of early T cells in non-severe SARS-CoV-2 infection. TCRdb independently ran MiXCR on the 5' RACE reads; one entry per CDR3 protein. The table lists roughly 50,000 distinct CDR3 sequences, roughly 9.8% of them singletons, with roughly 8.3% in the top ten. Sequenced input: whole blood. Receptors were obtained from an adult who was a healthcare worker with PCR-confirmed SARS-CoV-2 infection or an uninfected control (not recorded which). Each CDR3 is given with its conserved first and last residue. The order of the fields is clone size, J gene, V gene, D gene, CDR3 DNA, CDR3 protein. The D gene is left open where the match is weak. Not every row has a clone size; where given, it reads once, few, many or a size class.

>-|TRBJ2-7|TRBV29-1|-
TGCAGCGTTGAGGTTGCAGGGGACAAGCAGTACTTC
CSVEVAGDKQYF
>medium-sized|TRBJ1-6|TRBV28|TRBD1
TGTGCCAGCAGACCGACAGGGGTAGGGTCACCCCTCCACTTT
CASRPTGVGSPLHF
>-|TRBJ1-4|TRBV7-9|-
TGTGCCAGCAGCTTAGTCAGTCTTAATGAAAAACTGTTTTTT
CASSLVSLNEKLFF
>medium-sized|TRBJ1-6|TRBV27|-
TGTGCCAGCAGTATTGGGCCAGCCCTTAATTCACCCCTCCACTTT
CASSIGPALNSPLHF
>many|TRBJ2-7|TRBV10-3|-
TGTGCCATCAGTGAGCGGGACGGCACCTACGAGCAGTACTTC
CAISERDGTYEQYF
>-|TRBJ2-7|TRBV9|TRBD2
TGTGCCAGCAGCGCATCCGGGACTAGAGCCAACGAGCAGTACTTC
CASSASGTRANEQYF
>-|TRBJ2-3|TRBV20-1|-
TGCAGCTTACCTTGGTCGCCCCTGTCGCAGTCCTTGCCTCTTAGCACAGATACGCAGTATTTT
CSLPWSPLSQSLPLSTDTQYF
>many|TRBJ1-1|TRBV2|-
TGTGCCAGCAGTGAAGAGGCGACTGCCCACACTGAAGCTTTCTTT
CASSEEATAHTEAFF
>-|TRBJ2-1|TRBV11-3|TRBD2
TGTGCCAGCAGCTTAAGCGGGAGGGTTAACAATGAGCAGTTCTTC
CASSLSGRVNNEQFF
>-|TRBJ2-3|TRBV4-1|-
TGCGCCAGCAGCCAAGACCCCGGGATTAGCACAGATACGCAGTATTTT
CASSQDPGISTDTQYF
>-|TRBJ2-1|TRBV5-1|-
TGCGCCAGCGAAAGTACCTACAATGAGCAGTTCTTC
CASESTYNEQFF
>many|TRBJ2-1|TRBV3-1|-
TGTGCCAGCAGCTCAACAGGGCAGAGCGGGTACAATGAGCAGTTCTTC
CASSSTGQSGYNEQFF
>-|TRBJ2-1|TRBV5-1|TRBD2
TGCGCCAGCAGCGAAAGACTAGCGGGAGGGAATGAGCAGTTCTTC
CASSERLAGGNEQFF
>-|TRBJ1-1|TRBV9|-
TGTGCCAGCAGCGTAGTAGGGCTTGGCACTGAAGCTTTCTTT
CASSVVGLGTEAFF
>-|TRBJ2-4|TRBV7-8|-
TGTGCCAGCAGCTTCTTGAACCGGGAGGCCAAAAACATTCAGTACTTC
CASSFLNREAKNIQYF